A selection of T cell receptor beta chains follows, all from one sample in a study of cytomegalovirus exposure and HLA in healthy donors. Profiling relied on immunoSEQ multiplex PCR, and the TCRdb table lists in-frame clones only, not all of them. The data show 150,000 to 200,000 clones, about 75% seen once. Sequencing was performed on PBMCs. The receptors derive from a woman between 40 and 50 years old in good health and CMV-seropositive. CDR3s include the opening cysteine and the closing phenylalanine or tryptophan. A D gene is named only where the DNA matches it firmly. Clone size is given for some rows only: seen once, a few or many times, or a class if the clone is expanded.

>TRBJ2-3|TRBD2|TRBV28|-
TGTGCCAGCAGTCCGGGAGGGGAGGGTACGCAGTATTTT
CASSPGGEGTQYF
>TRBJ1-3|-|TRBV7-3|-
TGTGCCAGCAGCTTAATGGGCCCCTTTGGCCGGAACACCATATATTTT
CASSLMGPFGRNTIYF
>TRBJ2-7|TRBD2|TRBV6-6|-
TGTGCCAGCGGTAGCGGGAGGGGAAGATACGAGCAGTACTTC
CASGSGRGRYEQYF
>TRBJ1-1|TRBD1|TRBV2|-
TGTGCCAGCAGCCCCGGGACAGGGGGAAACACTGAAGCTTTCTTT
CASSPGTGGNTEAFF
>TRBJ1-5|-|TRBV7-5|few
TGTGCCAGAAGCTTAATGGTCAGGAGCAATCAGCCCCAGCATTTT
CARSLMVRSNQPQHF
>TRBJ1-5|TRBD1|TRBV6-5|-
TGTGCCAGCAGCCGGACAGGGGCCAAGCAGCCCCAGCATTTT
CASSRTGAKQPQHF
>TRBJ1-1|-|TRBV2|once
TGTGCCAGCAGGTACAGCACTGAAGCTTTCTTT
CASRYSTEAFF
>TRBJ2-1|TRBD2|TRBV27|-
TGTGCCAGCACTCCAGGACTAGCGGGGATCAATGAGCAGTTCTTC
CASTPGLAGINEQFF
>TRBJ2-7|TRBD2|TRBV9|-
TGTGCCAGCAGCGTCGGGGGGGCCCTCTACGAGCAGTACTTC
CASSVGGALYEQYF
>TRBJ2-2|-|TRBV2|-
TGTGCCAGTGACAGGCGGACGGCGAACACCGGGGAGCTGTTTTTT
CASDRRTANTGELFF
>TRBJ1-1|-|TRBV7-6|once
TGTGCCAGCAGCTTATATGGGGGCAGGACTGAAGCTTTCTTT
CASSLYGGRTEAFF
>TRBJ2-1|TRBD2|TRBV7-9|-
TGTGCCGGTCGAAGCGGGGCGTACAATGAGCAGTTCTTC
CAGRSGAYNEQFF
>TRBJ1-6|TRBD1|TRBV4-1|-
TGCGCCAGCAGCCTCGGACAGGGCTCCTATAATTCACCCCTCCACTTT
CASSLGQGSYNSPLHF
>TRBJ2-7|TRBD2|TRBV5-1|-
TGCGCCAGCAGCTTGGGACTAGCGGAATACGAGCAGTACTTC
CASSLGLAEYEQYF
>TRBJ1-1|-|TRBV5-1|-
TGCGCCAGCAGCTTGGACGGTTACACTGAAGCTTTCTTT
CASSLDGYTEAFF
>TRBJ2-7|TRBD2|TRBV11-2|-
TGTGCCAGCAGCCTAAACCTAGCGGGAGGGCCGGGGGACGAGCAGTACTTC
CASSLNLAGGPGDEQYF
>TRBJ1-3|-|TRBV5-6|-
TGTGCCAGCAGCTCCTACGCAGGGTTTGGAAACACCATATATTTT
CASSSYAGFGNTIYF
>TRBJ2-3|-|TRBV11-2|-
TGTGCCAGCAGCTTAAAGATACACACAGATACGCAGTATTTT
CASSLKIHTDTQYF
>TRBJ2-7|TRBD1|TRBV28|-
TGTGCCAGCAGTTTTGGGACAGGGCGAAACTACGAGCAGTACTTC
CASSFGTGRNYEQYF
>TRBJ1-2|-|TRBV10-3|-
TGTGCCATCAGTGAGACGTGGGGGCGCGGCGGCTACACCTTC
CAISETWGRGGYTF
>TRBJ2-7|TRBD2|TRBV5-1|-
TGCGCCAGCAGCCCGACTAGCGGATCCTACGAGCAGTACTTC
CASSPTSGSYEQYF
>TRBJ1-5|-|TRBV6-5|-
TGTGCCAGCAAAAGGACAGAGTATAACAATCAGCCCCAGCATTTT
CASKRTEYNNQPQHF
>TRBJ2-7|-|TRBV6-5|-
TGTGCCAGCAGCCCCCGCGGGCCCTACGAGCAGTACTTC
CASSPRGPYEQYF
>TRBJ2-4|TRBD2|TRBV13|-
TGTGCCAGCAGAATCGCGGGGGAGAAAAACATTCAGTACTTC
CASRIAGEKNIQYF
>TRBJ1-4|TRBD1|TRBV18|few
TGTGCCAGCTCACCCTTAGGGACAGGGGTTCGCGAAAAACTGTTTTTT
CASSPLGTGVREKLFF
>TRBJ1-2|-|TRBV7-9|-
TGTGCCAGCAGCACTACGGCCCTACTCAGCGCCCATTATAACTATGGCTACACCTTC
CASSTTALLSAHYNYGYTF
>TRBJ1-3|-|TRBV28|-
TGTGCCACGGGGGGAGGGGCAAGCTCTGGAAACACCATATATTTT
CATGGGASSGNTIYF
>TRBJ2-2|TRBD1|TRBV7-2|-
TGTGCCAGCAGCCAGGGGGCCGGGGAGCTGTTTTTT
CASSQGAGELFF
>TRBJ1-1|TRBD1|TRBV6-1|-
TGTGCCAGCAGTGAAGCGCGACAGGGGAGAGGGAACACTGAAGCTTTCTTT
CASSEARQGRGNTEAFF
>TRBJ2-2|-|TRBV27|-
TGTGCCAGCGCAGCAGGGACATACACCGGGGAGCTGTTTTTT
CASAAGTYTGELFF
>TRBJ2-3|TRBD1|TRBV5-1|-
TGCGCCAGCAGCTTGGCGGCAGGGGGATTGAATACGCAGTATTTT
CASSLAAGGLNTQYF
>TRBJ2-3|-|TRBV2|-
TGTGCCAGCAGCCCACAGGGTTCAGGCACAGATACGCAGTATTTT
CASSPQGSGTDTQYF
>TRBJ2-7|TRBD2|TRBV14|-
TGTGCCAGCAGCCAGGAACTAGCGGGAGGAGTCTACGAGCAGTACTTC
CASSQELAGGVYEQYF
>TRBJ2-7|-|TRBV27|-
TGTGCCAGCAGTTTAAGCAGGGCAACCTCCTACGAGCAGTACTTC
CASSLSRATSYEQYF
>TRBJ2-1|-|TRBV5-1|-
TGCGCCAGCAGCGCGGGGACAGCCTACAATGAGCAGTTCTTC
CASSAGTAYNEQFF
>TRBJ1-2|-|TRBV5-1|-
TGCGCCAGCAGCTCGGACAGCTATGGCTACACCTTC
CASSSDSYGYTF
>TRBJ1-5|TRBD1|TRBV27|-
TGTGCCAGCCGCCGGACAGGGACCTTAAATCAGCCCCAGCATTTT
CASRRTGTLNQPQHF
>TRBJ1-5|-|TRBV20-1|once
TGCAGTGCTACCCCAAATCAGCCCCAGCATTTT
CSATPNQPQHF
>TRBJ2-5|-|TRBV30|-
TGTGCCTGGAGTGTAAATTACGGAGTCCAAGAGACCCAGTACTTC
CAWSVNYGVQETQYF
>TRBJ1-2|TRBD1|TRBV6-5|few
TGTGCCAGCAGTCCTACAGGGGGCCAAGGTGGCTACACCTTC
CASSPTGGQGGYTF
>TRBJ1-1|TRBD1|TRBV19|-
TGTGCCAGTACTGCCCGGACGGGACAGGTGAACACTGAAGCTTTCTTT
CASTARTGQVNTEAFF
>TRBJ2-1|TRBD1|TRBV11-2|-
TGTGCCAGCAGCTTCGGACAGGGCTCCTACAATGAGCAGTTCTTC
CASSFGQGSYNEQFF
>TRBJ1-2|-|TRBV2|-
TGTGCCAGCAATGGGCAGACTAACTATGGCTACACCTTC
CASNGQTNYGYTF
>TRBJ2-7|-|TRBV7-2|once
TGTGCCAGCAGCCGAACAATTTACGAGCAGTACTTC
CASSRTIYEQYF
>TRBJ2-7|TRBD2|TRBV2|-
TGTGCCAGCGATTTAGGCGGACTAGCGGGAGAGCAGTACTTC
CASDLGGLAGEQYF
>TRBJ2-7|TRBD1|TRBV5-1|-
TGCGCCAGCAGTCCCGGGACAGGGAATGAGCAGTACTTC
CASSPGTGNEQYF
>TRBJ2-7|TRBD2|TRBV10-1|few
TGCGCCAGCAGTGAGTCGATTGGCGGGGGTTACGAGCAGTACTTC
CASSESIGGGYEQYF
>TRBJ1-4|TRBD1|TRBV18|-
TGTGCCAGCTCACTCCGACAGGGAATTAATGAAAAACTGTTTTTT
CASSLRQGINEKLFF
>TRBJ2-7|TRBD1|TRBV19|-
TGTGCCAGTAGTACTGGGGACAGCAGCTCCTACGAGCAGTACTTC
CASSTGDSSSYEQYF
>TRBJ2-7|TRBD2|TRBV19|once
TGTGCCAGTAGTAGGTCCGGGGGGGCTTTTGTCTACGAGCAGTACTTC
CASSRSGGAFVYEQYF
>TRBJ2-7|-|TRBV19|-
TGTGCCAGCTCACCCACGGACAGCAGCTCCTACGAGCAGTACTTC
CASSPTDSSSYEQYF
>TRBJ1-1|TRBD1|TRBV7-8|-
TGTGCCAGCAGCTTGGCCCAGGGGGCTGTGACTGAAGCTTTCTTT
CASSLAQGAVTEAFF
>TRBJ2-6|-|TRBV15|-
TGTGCCACCAGCACCTCGGGGACTGGGGCCAACGTCCTGACTTTC
CATSTSGTGANVLTF
>TRBJ1-2|-|TRBV10-2|-
TGCGCCAGCAGTGAGTCGGGGCCTTCCTATGGCTACACCTTC
CASSESGPSYGYTF
>TRBJ1-1|TRBD1|TRBV28|-
TGTGCCAGCAGTGATTGGGACAGGGGGTTGGTGAACACTGAAGCTTTCTTT
CASSDWDRGLVNTEAFF
>TRBJ2-7|TRBD2|TRBV28|few
TGTGCCAGCAGTATCGGGACTAGCGGGAGCTACGAGCAGTACTTC
CASSIGTSGSYEQYF
>TRBJ1-4|TRBD1|TRBV5-1|-
TGCGCCAGCGGCAATGGGCAGGGGGCACCCAGTGACGGTGAAAAACTGTTTTTT
CASGNGQGAPSDGEKLFF
>TRBJ1-3|-|TRBV5-1|-
TGCGCCAGCAGCTTTAGCCCGGGGGGAAACACCATATATTTT
CASSFSPGGNTIYF
>TRBJ2-1|-|TRBV19|-
TGTGCCAGTAGAGAGCTAGCTTACTCCTACAATGAGCAGTTCTTC
CASRELAYSYNEQFF